The T cell receptor beta chain under discussion was sequenced for a study of Graves' ophthalmopathy and Graves' hyperthyroidism. Broader study findings: The study's model predicted ophthalmopathy progression at roughly 69% sensitivity and 72% to 85% specificity.

V shed 0 bases and J shed 0 bases, with 8 bases lying between them. From germline, CDR1 is ENHRY and CDR2 SYGVKD. There are 15 residues in the CDR3. RNA transcripts served as template for amplifying TCR beta CDR3 sequences. The first-round RT-PCR employed HTBI primers together with the Qiagen OneStep RT-PCR kit. A multiplex PCR was then performed as the second round. TCRdb fed the multiplex PCR reads into MiXCR, producing one record per CDR3 protein. The sample comprises approximately 1.2 million distinct CDR3 sequences, less than 45% of which are singletons, and 11% rests with the top ten. Comment on this clonotype: The antigen is undetermined.

Sequencing input: peripheral blood or thyroid tissue (not recorded which). This TCR derives from an adult man with Graves' hyperthyroidism. J is TRBJ2-5 and V is TRBV10-3; D may correspond to TRBD1 or TRBD2 (5 bases each). The CDR3 spells CAISESRGHQETQYF. CDR3 bases: TGTGCCATCAGTGAGTCCCGGGGACACCAAGAGACCCAGTACTTC.